Sequencing of this TCR beta chain was carried out in a study of T cell responses to AZD1222 COVID-19 vaccine. As concerns this clone: Antigen specificity is unknown.

The CDR3 is made up of 16 amino acids. Germline trimming cut 1 base from V and 6 bases from J; bases unmatched to any gene: 9. Germline V gene lookup returns CDR1 LGHNA and CDR2 YSLEER. General observations from the study: Donors were mostly white British, more females; clonal diversity possibly underestimated. Two AZD1222 doses significantly raised spike-specific TCR breadth and depth over controls. The span of vaccine-associated CD4 TCRs extended across spike, with dominance at 160-218 and 743-854.

This table comes from immunoSEQ multiplex PCR, and its TCRdb copy is limited to in-frame clones, with some not included. The sample includes around 170,000 clones, around 93% of them seen just once. The J gene is TRBJ2-1, the V gene TRBV4-3, with 7 bases aligning to TRBD2. The input for sequencing was peripheral blood, taken on day 0 of AZD1222 vaccination. The sequence was obtained from an adult in good health. The CDR3 coding sequence is TGCGCCAGCAGCCAAGTGGGCGGGAGTTGGGTCAATGAGCAGTTCTTC. It yields the protein CASSQVGGSWVNEQFF.